This is a list of T cell receptor beta chains from one sample in a study of T-cell memory formation after mild COVID-19. Each CDR3 protein gets one entry after TCRdb re-called the 5' RACE reads with MiXCR. Seen here are about 110,000 distinct CDR3 sequences, about 18% observed once, and the top ten hold roughly 5.5%. The material sequenced was PBMCs or a T cell subset sorted from them (not recorded which). These receptor sequences come from a man between 18 and 29 years old who had mild COVID-19 (a few samples of this study predate the infection). Cell type and time point are not known. CDR3s include the opening cysteine and the closing phenylalanine or tryptophan. A D gene is named only where the DNA matches it firmly. A row's size may be missing; if present it is once, few, many or a size class.

15	TRBJ2-7	TRBV6-1	-	TRBD2	TGTGCCAGCAGCAAAGGCGGGGGTTCCTCCTACGAGCAGTACTTC	CASSKGGGSSYEQYF
15	TRBJ1-5	TRBV7-2	-	-	TGTGCCAGCAGCTACTGGGGCGGGAACAATCAGCCCCAGCATTTT	CASSYWGGNNQPQHF
18	TRBJ2-3	TRBV7-8	many	TRBD2	TGTGCCAGCAGCGTGGGGAGCGGGGGGGGACTAAGCACAGATACGCAGTATTTT	CASSVGSGGGLSTDTQYF
15	TRBJ2-5	TRBV5-6	-	-	TGTGCCAGCAGCTTGGAGTCCGGTTTTCAAGAGACCCAGTACTTC	CASSLESGFQETQYF
13	TRBJ1-5	TRBV29-1	-	-	TGCAGCGTCAGGGAATTTGCGGATCAGCCCCAGCATTTT	CSVREFADQPQHF
15	TRBJ1-1	TRBV12-3/TRBV12-4	few	-	TGTGCCAGCAGGTCCACTCGGCTTCTGAACACTGAAGCTTTCTTT	CASRSTRLLNTEAFF
16	TRBJ1-3	TRBV19	-	-	TGTGCCAGTAGTTGGGGGGACGCCCACTCTGGAAACACCATATATTTT	CASSWGDAHSGNTIYF
12	TRBJ2-5	TRBV4-2	few	-	TGTGCCAGTGGGGGACTCGGGGAGACCCAGTACTTC	CASGGLGETQYF
14	TRBJ2-5	TRBV7-6	few	-	TGTGCCAGCAGCTTAGGACCATTTCAAGAGACCCAGTACTTC	CASSLGPFQETQYF
16	TRBJ2-3	TRBV7-2	-	-	TGTGCCAGCAGCTTATGGAGAACGGGAGTCGCAGATACGCAGTATTTT	CASSLWRTGVADTQYF
13	TRBJ2-1	TRBV24-1	-	-	TGTGCCACCAGTGACCCCGGACAGTATGAGCAGTTCTTC	CATSDPGQYEQFF
13	TRBJ2-3	TRBV7-8	few	-	TGTGCCAGCAAACTATTAGGGGTTAATACGCAGTATTTT	CASKLLGVNTQYF
14	TRBJ2-5	TRBV5-6	many	TRBD1	TGTGCCAGCAGCTTGACAGGGGCCCTGTCGACCCAGTACTTC	CASSLTGALSTQYF
16	TRBJ2-2	TRBV5-1	few	TRBD1	TGCGCCAGCAGCAGTCTCGGACAGGGGAACACCGGGGAGCTGTTTTTT	CASSSLGQGNTGELFF
14	TRBJ1-4	TRBV20-1	-	-	TGCAGTGCTAGGGGGGGACCAACTAATGAAAAACTGTTTTTT	CSARGGPTNEKLFF
14	TRBJ2-3	TRBV7-2	-	TRBD1	TGTGCCAGCAGCTTTGACAGGGTCACAGATACGCAGTATTTT	CASSFDRVTDTQYF
13	TRBJ1-5	TRBV29-1	few	TRBD1	TGCAGCGTTAAGGGACAGCGCAATCAGCCCCAGCATTTT	CSVKGQRNQPQHF
14	TRBJ2-4	TRBV12-3/TRBV12-4	-	TRBD1	TGTGCCAGCACTAGGGACAGCTTGGGAAACATTCAGTACTTC	CASTRDSLGNIQYF
16	TRBJ2-3	TRBV11-2	few	TRBD2	TGTGCCAGCAGCTTGGGAGCGGGGGGTAGCACAGATACGCAGTATTTT	CASSLGAGGSTDTQYF
14	TRBJ2-1	TRBV9	-	TRBD2	TGTGCCAGCAGCGCCGATCAAGCGGGGGAGCCTCTTTTCTTC	CASSADQAGEPLFF
12	TRBJ2-5	TRBV18	many	-	TGTGCCAGCTCACCACTAGTGGAGACCCAGTACTTC	CASSPLVETQYF
15	TRBJ1-4	TRBV7-2	-	TRBD1	TGTGCCAGCAGCTTCCAGGGGGGCGGTAATGAAAAACTGTTTTTT	CASSFQGGGNEKLFF
13	TRBJ2-1	TRBV6-5	few	-	TGTGCCAGCAGTTCTCCCACCAGCAATGAGCAGTTCTTC	CASSSPTSNEQFF
13	TRBJ2-2	TRBV6-4	few	-	TGTGCCAGCAGTGAACTAGCCCGCGGGGAGCTGTTTTTT	CASSELARGELFF
16	TRBJ1-5	TRBV27	few	-	TGTGCCAGCAGTTTAAAACCCGGGGGAAGCAATCAGCCCCAGCATTTT	CASSLKPGGSNQPQHF
14	TRBJ2-3	TRBV10-3	few	-	TGTGCCACCGCTGCAACCGGCAGCACAGATACGCAGTATTTT	CATAATGSTDTQYF
15	TRBJ2-3	TRBV27	many	-	TGTGCCAGCAGTTTCGGGCAGCCCTTCACAGATACGCAGTATTTT	CASSFGQPFTDTQYF
13	TRBJ2-1	TRBV12-3/TRBV12-4	-	TRBD1	TGTGCCAGCAGAGGGACAGGGCTGGCTGAGCAGTTCTTC	CASRGTGLAEQFF
17	TRBJ2-4	TRBV15	few	TRBD1	TGTGCCACCAGCAGAGGGACAGGGGACGGGGCCAAAAACATTCAGTACTTC	CATSRGTGDGAKNIQYF
14	TRBJ1-2	TRBV4-3	few	TRBD1	TGCGCCAGCACCCACGGGGGACAGAACTATGGCTACACCTTC	CASTHGGQNYGYTF
16	TRBJ2-2	TRBV6-4	few	-	TGTGCCAGCAGTGACTCGTTCAGGGGTGCGGCCGGGGAGCTGTTTTTT	CASSDSFRGAAGELFF
14	TRBJ1-1	TRBV12-3/TRBV12-4	-	-	TGTGCCAGCAGTTTGGGACCGATGAACACTGAAGCTTTCTTT	CASSLGPMNTEAFF
12	TRBJ1-1	TRBV15	-	-	TGTGCCACCAGCAGAGATTTTATAGAAGCTTTCTTT	CATSRDFIEAFF
15	TRBJ2-7	TRBV5-1	-	-	TGCGCCAGCAGCCCCGCTATGGGGGGGCCCTACGAGCAGTACTTC	CASSPAMGGPYEQYF
13	TRBJ2-1	TRBV7-2	-	-	TGTGCCAGCAGCTTATGGGTGGACAATGAGCAGTTCTTC	CASSLWVDNEQFF
12	TRBJ2-7	TRBV12-3/TRBV12-4	few	-	TGTGCCAGCAGTTCCCGCTCCTACGAGCAGTACTTC	CASSSRSYEQYF
13	TRBJ2-1	TRBV20-1	-	TRBD2	TGCAGGGCTATAGCGGGATTATACAATGAGCAGTTCTTC	CRAIAGLYNEQFF
15	TRBJ2-1	TRBV7-9	-	-	TGTGCCAGCAGCTTAGAGTTGGCCTTCTCCAATGAGCAGTTCTTC	CASSLELAFSNEQFF
17	TRBJ2-3	TRBV7-3	many	-	TGTGCCAGCAGCTCCACCCACGGGGGGCCGAGCACAGATACGCAGTATTTT	CASSSTHGGPSTDTQYF
16	TRBJ2-2	TRBV3-1	many	-	TGTGCCAGCAGCCAAGAAAGTTCGGGGTATGCCGGGGAGCTGTTTTTT	CASSQESSGYAGELFF
13	TRBJ1-4	TRBV20-1	-	-	TGCAGTGCTGTCGACAGGCGTAATGAAAAACTGTTTTTT	CSAVDRRNEKLFF
13	TRBJ2-2	TRBV7-2	-	-	TGTGCCAGCAGCCCGGGGACCCTCCGGGAGCTGTTTTTT	CASSPGTLRELFF
17	TRBJ1-5	TRBV6-5	few	TRBD1	TGTGCCAGCAGGCGGACAGGGAAAAAGTTGAGCAATCAGCCCCAGCATTTT	CASRRTGKKLSNQPQHF
12	TRBJ1-3	TRBV30	-	-	TGTGCCTGGAGGGACCAAGGAAACACCATATATTTT	CAWRDQGNTIYF
15	TRBJ2-3	TRBV5-6	many	TRBD2	TGTGCCAGCAGAATAGCGGGGGGCAGCACAGATACGCAGTATTTT	CASRIAGGSTDTQYF
13	TRBJ1-5	TRBV24-1	few	TRBD1	TGTGCCACACAGGGGTATAGCAATCAGCCCCAGCATTTT	CATQGYSNQPQHF
12	TRBJ2-3	TRBV7-2	few	-	TGTGCCAGCAGCACGTTTTCAGATACGCAGTATTTT	CASSTFSDTQYF